Below are 19 T cell receptor beta chains sequenced from a single sample in a study of cytomegalovirus exposure and HLA in healthy donors. A multiplex PCR was run with 60 Vbeta primers and 13 Jbeta primers. Sequenced by immunoSEQ multiplex PCR; TCRdb stores in-frame clones only, minus some. The profile shows 130,000 to 150,000 clones, 75% to 80% of them singletons. The source material was PBMCs. The receptor set was obtained from a woman in her twenties or thirties in good health and CMV-seronegative.

The CDR3 DNA reads as TGTGCCAGCATCGAAAGGGAGAAGAACTATGGCTACACCTTC. This codes for CASIEREKNYGYTF. The V gene is TRBV7-9, the J gene TRBJ1-2; D call uncertain. The V gene's germline CDR1 is SEHNR and CDR2 FQNEAQ (reference sequence). The CDR3 has 14 residues. The V end lost 7 bases, the J end lost 2 bases, and 14 bases lay between the germline ends.

This clone was seen only once. This chain links TRBV5-6 with TRBJ2-3; D is perhaps TRBD2 (6 bases). V lost 1 base and J lost 4, with 19 bases in between. The CDR3 has 17 residues. Germline loops: CDR1 SGHDT, CDR2 YYEEEE. CDR3 DNA sequence: TGTGCCAGCAGCTTGTGGAATACGGCTAGCGACCCAGATACGCAGTATTTT. This encodes CASSLWNTASDPDTQYF.

This chain connects TRBV11-2 to TRBJ1-3; weak D call: TRBD1 (5 bases). Trimming took 1 base from V and 4 from J, leaving 8 bases between them. This CDR3 region has 14 residues. In germline, CDR1 is SGHAT, CDR2 FQNNGV. CDR3 coding DNA: TGTGCCAGCAGCTTAGTTACAGGAGGAAACACCATATATTTT. The encoded protein is CASSLVTGGNTIYF.

This sequence joins TRBV29-1 and TRBJ2-5, with D maybe TRBD2 (6 bases). The V gene lost 4 bases and the J gene lost 5 bases, with 8 bases spanning the gap. Per germline, CDR1 SQVTM and CDR2 ANQGSEA. The CDR3 contains 11 residues. The CDR3 DNA is TGCAGCGTTGGGGGGGTGGAGACCCAGTACTTC. It translates to CSVGGVETQYF.

The chain has TRBV30 and TRBJ2-1, with 7 bases that match TRBD1. Germline V gives CDR1 GTSNPN, CDR2 SVGIG (reference sequence). The V segment lost 5 bases and the J segment 2 bases; nucleotides outside the gene matches: 3. This CDR3 has 13 amino acids. The CDR3 DNA follows: TGTGCCTGGGACAGGGTTACCTACAATGAGCAGTTCTTC. Its protein is CAWDRVTYNEQFF.

This clone showed up just a few times. The chain couples TRBV7-2 to TRBJ2-3, with D maybe TRBD2 (6 bases). The V end was cut by 5 bases, the J end by 6 bases, with 18 bases between. Per the germline V gene, CDR1 is SGHTA and CDR2 is FQGNSA. CDR3 length: 15 residues. Here the CDR3 reads CASSVQWQAGDTQYF. The CDR3 DNA reads as TGTGCCAGCAGCGTGCAATGGCAGGCGGGGGATACGCAGTATTTT.

As concerns this clone: One end of the junction varies from germline; a read error may be responsible. This rearrangement joins TRBV5-1 to TRBJ2-5, with a weak D call TRBD2 (5 bases). Germline-derived CDR1 and CDR2 are SGHRS and YFSETQ. CDR3 length: 15 amino acids. In DNA, the CDR3 is TGCGCCAGAAGCTTGGCCGGGGAAAAGATGGAGACCCAGTACTTC. This translates into CARSLAGEKMETQYF.

This clone was recorded a few times. This chain links TRBV9 with TRBJ2-5; D not certain. In germline, CDR1 is SGDLS, CDR2 YYNGEE. CDR3 length: 14 amino acids. V lost 4 bases and J lost 4, with 14 bases in between. Here the CDR3 DNA reads TGTGCCAGCAGCCCCCTCGTTAGTGGAGAGACCCAGTACTTC. Translation: CASSPLVSGETQYF.

The rearrangement joins TRBV27 to TRBJ1-6; D is unclear. CDR3 length: 18 amino acids. V lost 3 bases, J lost 4 bases, and 19 bases lay in between. Germline V gives CDR1 MNHEY, CDR2 SMNVEV (reference sequence). CDR3 loop: CASSFGFTREGYNSPLHF. The CDR3 DNA follows: TGTGCCAGCAGTTTTGGGTTCACCCGAGAGGGATATAATTCACCCCTCCACTTT.

The CDR3, as DNA: TGTGCCAGCAGCTTGTTGCGGGGGGCCGCCACCGGGGAGCTGTTTTTT. Encoded protein: CASSLLRGAATGELFF. The gene calls are TRBV5-4 and TRBJ2-2; 8 bases agree with TRBD2. The trim removed 1 base at V and 4 bases at J, leaving 6 bases unmatched. The germline gives CDR1 SGHNT, CDR2 YYREEE (reference sequence). The CDR3 runs to 16 residues.

This rearrangement joins TRBV5-6 to TRBJ2-1; 11 nucleotides line up with TRBD2. CDR1 and CDR2 from the germline V gene are SGHDT and YYEEEE. Trimming took 2 bases from V and 10 from J; bases not matched to a gene: 14. The CDR3 length is 17 residues. The CDR3 DNA is TGTGCCAGCAGCTTACCGGGTAGCGGGGGGGCCTTAGGAGAGCAGTTCTTC. Translated, it gives CASSLPGSGGALGEQFF.

The V call is TRBV19, the J call TRBJ2-7; D perhaps matches TRBD2 (5 bases). Looked up from germline, CDR1 is LNHDA and CDR2 is SQIVND (reference sequence). Trimming took off 1 base at V and 5 bases at J, with 12 bases between the two ends. CDR3 size: 14 residues. The CDR3 bases are TGTGCCAGTAGTATAGCCCACGCGAGGGACGAGCAGTACTTC. As protein: CASSIAHARDEQYF.

J is TRBJ1-3 and V is TRBV9, with 7 bases fitting TRBD1. This CDR3 has 16 residues. The ends lost 4 bases at V and 0 bases at J; junction bases unmatched: 7. Germline lookup yields CDR1 SGDLS and CDR2 YYNGEE. The chain's CDR3 is CASSTTGTVSGNTIYF. The CDR3 coding sequence is TGTGCCAGCAGCACGACAGGGACCGTCTCTGGAAACACCATATATTTT. The whole variable domain, filled in from reference TRBV9 and TRBJ1-3, reads DSGVTQTPKHLITATGQRVTLRCSPRSGDLSVYWYQQSLDQGLQFLIQYYNGEERAKGNILERFSAQQFPDLHSELNLSSLELGDSALYFCASSTTGTVSGNTIYFGEGSWLTVV.

This clone has just one count. This chain connects TRBV19 to TRBJ1-1, with a tentative D call TRBD1 (5 bases). This CDR3 contains 15 residues. Per the germline V gene, CDR1 is LNHDA and CDR2 is SQIVND (reference sequence). Between the trimmed V and J ends, which lost 3 bases and 1 base, there was a span of 12 bases. The CDR3 sequence: CASSMTGHTNTEAFF. The DNA for the CDR3 is TGTGCCAGTAGTATGACCGGACATACGAACACTGAAGCTTTCTTT.

This clone came up once. The chain uses TRBV29-1 and TRBJ2-2; 8 nucleotides align to TRBD2. The J segment lost 9 bases and the V segment lost 6 bases, leaving 12 bases of the junction unmatched. Looked up from germline, CDR1 is SQVTM and CDR2 is ANQGSEA. CDR3 length: 14 residues. CDR3 in amino acids: CSVGSGGTRWELFF. Here the CDR3 DNA reads TGCAGCGTCGGGTCGGGGGGGACCCGCTGGGAGCTGTTTTTT.

The rearrangement joins TRBV18 to TRBJ1-1; 7 nucleotides match TRBD1. J lost 3 bases, V lost 4 bases, and 8 bases had no gene match. CDR1 KGHSH and CDR2 LQKENI come from the germline V gene. There are 15 residues in the CDR3. CDR3 sequence (DNA): TGTGCCAGCTCACGAGAGTTTACAGGGGACACTGAAGCTTTCTTT. This codes for CASSREFTGDTEAFF.

Note on this clone: The junction departs from the called germline gene at one end, perhaps through a read error. The V call is TRBV7-7, the J call TRBJ2-7, with a tentative D call TRBD1 (5 bases). The germline V gene encodes CDR1 SSHAT and CDR2 FNYEAQ (reference sequence). The CDR3 length is 13 residues. The DNA for the CDR3 is TGTGCTAGCAGCCCACCAGACAGCTACGAGCAGTACTTC. Protein product: CASSPPDSYEQYF.

The chain has TRBV4-2 and TRBJ1-1; TRBD1 matches 11 bases. This CDR3 spans 16 amino acids. The germline gives CDR1 LGHNA, CDR2 YNFKEQ. Unmatched junction bases numbered 7, after V lost 3 bases and J lost 4 bases. The CDR3 DNA sequence: TGTGCCAGCAGCCAGCGCGGGACAGGGGGTGGCACTGAAGCTTTCTTT. This encodes CASSQRGTGGGTEAFF.

The J gene is TRBJ2-4, the V gene TRBV5-1, with D perhaps TRBD1 (5 bases). Trimming removed 0 bases from V and 1 base from J, with 14 bases in between. Germline values: CDR1 SGHRS, CDR2 YFSETQ. The CDR3 runs to 17 residues. This CDR3 reads CASSLAEGVGAKNIQYF. CDR3 DNA sequence: TGCGCCAGCAGCTTGGCCGAAGGGGTAGGGGCCAAAAACATTCAGTACTTC.